Shown below are 7 T cell receptor beta chains from a single sample sequenced in a study of cytomegalovirus exposure and HLA in healthy donors. PCR was performed using 60 Vbeta and 13 Jbeta primers. Produced via immunoSEQ multiplex PCR; TCRdb's table is partial and in-frame only. The sample contains 100,000 or so clones, 63% of which appear only once. Sequenced material: PBMCs. The receptors shown here come from a woman aged 25 to 39 in good health and CMV-seronegative.

The chain carries TRBV19 and TRBJ2-1; the match to TRBD2 covers 7 bases. CDR3 size: 18 residues. Looked up from germline, CDR1 is LNHDA and CDR2 is SQIVND (reference sequence). Losses at the gene ends were 1 base for V and 1 base for J; bases not matched to a gene: 10. In DNA form, the CDR3 reads TGTGCCAGTAGTATAGGTTCAACTAGCGCAGATTCCTACAATGAGCAGTTCTTC. Translated: CASSIGSTSADSYNEQFF.

The chain uses TRBV9 and TRBJ1-5, with a possible D match to TRBD1 (5 bases). Germline V gene lookup returns CDR1 SGDLS and CDR2 YYNGEE. Trimming took off 3 bases at V and 0 bases at J, with 10 bases between the two ends. The CDR3 consists of 15 residues. The DNA of the CDR3 is TGTGCCAGCAGCGCGCAGGGAAATAGCAATCAGCCCCAGCATTTT. Protein product: CASSAQGNSNQPQHF.

The chain is built from TRBV25-1 and TRBJ1-4; TRBD1 is a possible D gene (6 bases). Between the trimmed V and J ends, which lost 6 bases and 8 bases, there was a span of 22 bases. This CDR3 comprises 16 residues. Germline-derived CDR1 and CDR2 are MGHDK and SYGVNS. The CDR3 sequence: CASSREFGTPPEKLFF. The CDR3, as DNA: TGTGCCAGCAGCAGGGAGTTCGGGACACCCCCGGAAAAACTGTTTTTT.

V usage is TRBV30 and J usage is TRBJ1-3; 7 positions match TRBD1. Unmatched junction bases numbered 6, after V lost 4 bases and J lost 0 bases. This CDR3 is built from 15 residues. Per the germline V gene, CDR1 is GTSNPN and CDR2 is SVGIG (reference sequence). The CDR3 spells CAWTADRLSGNTIYF. The CDR3 nucleotides are TGTGCCTGGACCGCGGACAGGCTCTCTGGAAACACCATATATTTT.

This clone has a handful of counts. V usage is TRBV11-2 and J usage is TRBJ1-1, with a weak D call TRBD1 (6 bases). Trimming pared 3 bases from V and 1 base from J, leaving 9 bases between. Germline-derived CDR1 and CDR2 are SGHAT and FQNNGV. This CDR3 has 14 amino acids. DNA of the CDR3: TGTGCCAGCAGCTTCCAGGGACAGAACACTGAAGCTTTCTTT. It translates to CASSFQGQNTEAFF.

This clone was counted between two and nine times. This chain connects TRBV10-1 to TRBJ1-1, with a possible D match to TRBD1 (6 bases). The CDR3 spans 13 residues. V was shortened by 6 bases and J by 0 bases, with 8 bases between the two germline ends. Germline V CDR1 and CDR2: WNHNN, SYGVQD (reference sequence). DNA for the CDR3: TGCGCCAGCAGGAGGGGGATGAACACTGAAGCTTTCTTT. As protein: CASRRGMNTEAFF.

J is TRBJ2-7 and V is TRBV7-9; D unresolved. The CDR3 covers 16 residues. Germline CDR1 reads SEHNR; CDR2 reads FQNEAQ (reference sequence). V was pared by 5 bases and J by 1 base, with 18 bases between. Here the CDR3 DNA reads TGTGCCAGCAGCGGCGTTGTAGGATCTAGTTCCTACGAGCAGTACTTC. It yields the protein CASSGVVGSSSYEQYF.